The 25 T cell receptor beta chains given below trace back to one sample, sequenced in a study of cytomegalovirus exposure and HLA in healthy donors. In the PCR, 60 Vbeta and 13 Jbeta primers were used. Data came from immunoSEQ multiplex PCR; TCRdb stores just in-frame clones and leaves some out. The table lists roughly 170,000 clones, more than 60% of them singletons, with approximately 1.3% in the top ten. The sample taken for sequencing was PBMCs. The receptors stem from a woman in her twenties or thirties in good health and CMV-seropositive.

V is TRBV28 and J is TRBJ2-7; D is unclear. Germline V gives CDR1 MDHEN, CDR2 SYDVKM. The germline V and J ends were trimmed by 7 bases and 0 bases, with 19 bases remaining between them. The CDR3 has 16 amino acids. CDR3: CASTRGGLTFSYEQYF. Written as DNA, the CDR3 is TGTGCCAGCACTCGCGGCGGATTAACGTTCTCCTACGAGCAGTACTTC.

This clone turned up a few times. The rearrangement joins TRBV27 to TRBJ2-3, with D possibly being TRBD2 (5 bases). With 0 bases removed from V and 0 bases from J, the gap between germline ends came to 7 bases. The germline gives CDR1 MNHEY, CDR2 SMNVEV (reference sequence). This CDR3 is built from 15 residues. This CDR3 reads CASSLSPGSTDTQYF. In nucleotides, the CDR3 is TGTGCCAGCAGTTTATCCCCGGGAAGCACAGATACGCAGTATTTT.

The chain joins TRBV5-1 to TRBJ2-1; 7 bases agree with TRBD2. The germline V gene encodes CDR1 SGHRS and CDR2 YFSETQ. There are 16 residues in the CDR3. Trimming at V came to 4 bases and at J to 0 bases, leaving 7 bases not matched to a gene. The CDR3 DNA follows: TGCGCCAGCAGCGCACTAGCGCCCAGCTCCTACAATGAGCAGTTCTTC. It translates to CASSALAPSSYNEQFF.

The gene calls are TRBV30 and TRBJ2-1; 14 positions agree with TRBD2. V lost 5 bases to trimming and J lost 7 bases; unmatched junction nucleotides: 7. The CDR3 totals 15 residues. The germline V gene encodes CDR1 GTSNPN and CDR2 SVGIG (reference sequence). CDR3 amino acids: CAWVGTSGSWNEQFF. CDR3 DNA: TGTGCCTGGGTTGGGACTAGCGGGAGTTGGAATGAGCAGTTCTTC.

This clone showed up just a few times. The CDR3 here is CASSPDRNQPQHF. The CDR3 DNA is TGTGCCAGCAGCCCGGACAGGAATCAGCCCCAGCATTTT. V is TRBV5-8 and J is TRBJ1-5, with TRBD1 matching 7 bases. The germline CDR1 and CDR2 sequences are SGHTS and YDEGEE. The CDR3 spans 13 residues. The J segment lost 4 bases and the V segment lost 4 bases, leaving 2 bases of the junction unmatched.

The chain combines TRBV2 with TRBJ1-1, with 9 positions matching TRBD1. Germline CDR1 is SNHLY and CDR2 is FYNNEI. J lost 1 base, V lost 10 bases, and 4 bases had no gene match. This CDR3 is built from 13 residues. The DNA for the CDR3 is TGTGCCACCGCGGGACAGGGGAACACTGAAGCTTTCTTT. Its protein product is CATAGQGNTEAFF.

The chain joins TRBV5-1 to TRBJ2-1, with TRBD2 matching over 14 bases. Germline CDR1 SGHRS, CDR2 YFSETQ. CDR3 length equals 19 residues. The V segment lost 2 bases and the J segment 8 bases; nucleotides outside the gene matches: 15. The CDR3 DNA is TGCGCCAGCAGCTTATACCCCCGAGGGACTAGCGGGAGTTTTGATGAGCAGTTCTTC. This gives the protein CASSLYPRGTSGSFDEQFF.

The chain recombines TRBV27 with TRBJ2-7; 9 bases match TRBD2. The CDR3 is made up of 15 amino acids. Germline V CDR1 and CDR2: MNHEY, SMNVEV (reference sequence). V shed 8 bases and J 4 bases; nucleotides not matched to a gene: 12. The CDR3 DNA is TGTGCCAGCCGTAGGGGACTAGCATACATGTACGAGCAGTACTTC. Encoded protein: CASRRGLAYMYEQYF.

The rearrangement links TRBV4-2 to TRBJ2-1; 9 bases are shared with TRBD2. Unmatched junction bases numbered 6, after V lost 0 bases and J lost 3 bases. The V gene's germline CDR1 is LGHNA and CDR2 YNFKEQ. CDR3 length: 17 amino acids. The CDR3 here is CASSQDRATSGYNEQFF. CDR3 nucleotide sequence: TGTGCCAGCAGCCAAGATCGGGCGACTAGCGGCTACAATGAGCAGTTCTTC.

This chain joins TRBV27 and TRBJ2-2, with D perhaps TRBD2 (5 bases). This CDR3 comprises 15 residues. V was cut by 3 bases and J by 0 bases, with 8 bases left in between. Germline CDR1 is MNHEY and CDR2 is SMNVEV (reference sequence). The CDR3 sequence is CASSFGGPNTGELFF. In DNA, the CDR3 is TGTGCCAGCAGTTTCGGAGGTCCGAACACCGGGGAGCTGTTTTTT.

This sequence joins TRBV28 and TRBJ1-3; TRBD1 might be the D (5 bases). V was trimmed by 11 bases and J by 0 bases, leaving 11 bases between them. The CDR3 is made up of 13 amino acids. Germline assignment: CDR1 MDHEN and CDR2 SYDVKM. CDR3 loop: CASGESSGNTIYF. DNA for the CDR3: TGTGCCTCGGGGGAGAGCTCTGGAAACACCATATATTTT.

This chain uses TRBV4-1 with TRBJ1-1, with D possibly matching TRBD1 (6 bases). CDR1 is MGHRA and CDR2 is YSYEKL in the germline V gene. Trimming left V 1 base short and J 1 base short, with 13 bases between. The CDR3 has 16 residues. The CDR3 sequence: CASSQGLGAENTEAFF. The CDR3 DNA is TGCGCCAGCAGCCAAGGGCTGGGGGCTGAGAACACTGAAGCTTTCTTT.

This clone showed up just a few times. The V call is TRBV10-3, the J call TRBJ2-6; TRBD1 might be the D (5 bases). The germline CDR1 and CDR2 sequences are ENHRY and SYGVKD. Trimming shortened V by 0 bases and J by 4 bases, and 13 bases separated the two germline ends. CDR3 length: 17 residues. The CDR3 protein is CAISESSGFAGANVLTF. CDR3 nucleotides: TGTGCCATCAGTGAGTCGTCAGGGTTTGCAGGGGCCAACGTCCTGACTTTC.

J is TRBJ1-1 and V is TRBV19; TRBD1 might be the D (5 bases). The V gene's germline CDR1 is LNHDA and CDR2 SQIVND (reference sequence). Trimming took 10 bases from V and 0 from J, leaving 21 bases between them. The CDR3 contains 16 residues. This CDR3 is CATGGRRGPLNTEAFF. In DNA, the CDR3 is TGTGCCACCGGGGGGAGGAGGGGTCCATTGAACACTGAAGCTTTCTTT.

The chain uses TRBV5-6 and TRBJ2-7; 7 nucleotides align to TRBD1. This CDR3 region has 16 residues. Germline lookup yields CDR1 SGHDT and CDR2 YYEEEE. J was trimmed by 5 bases and V by 1 base; bases with no gene match: 12. The CDR3 DNA sequence: TGTGCCAGCAGCTTGATGAAACAGGGGCTAGCCAACGAGCAGTACTTC. Translation: CASSLMKQGLANEQYF.

The chain uses TRBV2 and TRBJ2-5; no reliable D call. The CDR3 runs to 14 residues. V lost 4 bases and J 0 bases, leaving 9 bases between the germline ends. The germline V gene has CDR1 SNHLY and CDR2 FYNNEI. The CDR3 bases are TGTGCCAGCAGTGGGCAGGCGTACCAAGAGACCCAGTACTTC. This translates into CASSGQAYQETQYF.

The chain combines TRBV6-5 with TRBJ1-2; TRBD1 aligns across 7 bases. The CDR3 is 14 residues long. Trimming took 4 bases from V and 7 from J; bases not matched to a gene: 9. The germline V gene has CDR1 MNHEY and CDR2 SVGAGI. CDR3 sequence reads: CASSSRGTASGYTF. The CDR3 nucleotides read TGTGCCAGCAGTTCTCGAGGGACAGCCAGTGGCTACACCTTC.

The J gene is TRBJ2-5, the V gene TRBV11-3, with TRBD2 matching 7 bases. Germline V gene lookup returns CDR1 SGHNT and CDR2 YENEEA. V dropped 3 bases and J dropped 2; count of bases not matched to a gene: 9. This CDR3 comprises 16 residues. CDR3 protein: CASSFSGGGRQETQYF. DNA for the CDR3: TGTGCCAGCAGCTTTAGTGGGGGGGGACGTCAAGAGACCCAGTACTTC.

The chain employs TRBV4-3 and TRBJ2-7; TRBD1 matches at 9 bases. Per germline, CDR1 LGHNA and CDR2 YSLEER. Losses at the gene ends were 0 bases for V and 3 bases for J; bases not matched to a gene: 6. This CDR3 has 16 amino acids. CDR3: CASSQDVTGGYYEQYF. The CDR3 DNA reads TGCGCCAGCAGCCAAGATGTGACAGGGGGTTACTACGAGCAGTACTTC.

The rearrangement links TRBV2 to TRBJ2-5, with 11 bases identical to TRBD2. This CDR3 has 15 amino acids. The V gene end was trimmed by 5 bases and the J gene end by 5 bases; junction bases not matched to a gene: 7. In germline, CDR1 is SNHLY, CDR2 FYNNEI. The chain's CDR3 is CASSPLAGVLETQYF. The CDR3 DNA reads TGTGCCAGCAGTCCACTAGCGGGAGTTCTGGAGACCCAGTACTTC.

The chain has TRBV18 and TRBJ2-7, with 8 bases that match TRBD1. The V gene's germline CDR1 is KGHSH and CDR2 LQKENI. J was trimmed by 2 bases and V by 6 bases; bases with no gene match: 6. This CDR3 spans 14 amino acids. Here the CDR3 reads CASSPSQGAYEQYF. The CDR3 DNA reads as TGTGCCAGCTCCCCCTCACAGGGGGCCTACGAGCAGTACTTC.

This clone was observed a single time. The gene calls are TRBV11-3 and TRBJ2-3; TRBD2 aligns across 10 bases. Germline V CDR1 and CDR2: SGHNT, YENEEA. This CDR3 comprises 20 residues. J lost 3 bases, V lost 6 bases, and 21 bases had no gene match. The DNA for the CDR3 is TGTGCCAGCAGTCTCGACTTCTGGGCTAGCGGGAGATCGGGAACAGATACGCAGTATTTT. As protein: CASSLDFWASGRSGTDTQYF.

The chain links TRBV21-1 to TRBJ1-1; the listed D gene, TRBD1, was not tested against the DNA. TRBV21-1 is a documented pseudogene. The CDR3 contains 9 residues. CDR3 nucleotide sequence: TGTGCCATGACAGCTGAAGCTTTCTTT. It is translated as CAMTAEAFF.

The J gene is TRBJ1-2, the V gene TRBV27, with TRBD1 identical over 9 bases. V shed 7 bases, J shed 6 bases, and the junction held 12 bases outside the gene matches. Germline loops: CDR1 MNHEY, CDR2 SMNVEV (reference sequence). This CDR3 is 15 amino acids long. In DNA form, the CDR3 reads TGTGCCAGCACCCCTACTCCGGGACAGGGTAATGGCTACACCTTC. Its protein is CASTPTPGQGNGYTF.

This clone was detected only a few times. The chain links TRBV28 to TRBJ1-5, with TRBD1 matching 7 bases. Per germline, CDR1 MDHEN and CDR2 SYDVKM. The CDR3 spans 17 residues. J was trimmed by 3 bases and V by 2 bases; bases with no gene match: 10. The CDR3 DNA reads as TGTGCCAGCAGTTTAACGGGACAGCAAGCTCTCAATCAGCCCCAGCATTTT. Its protein product is CASSLTGQQALNQPQHF. The full variable domain, completed using reference TRBV28 and TRBJ1-5, is DVKVTQSSRYLVKRTGEKVFLECVQDMDHENMFWYRQDPGLGLRLIYFSYDVKMKEKGDIPEGYSVSREKKERFSLILESASTNQTSMYLCASSLTGQQALNQPQHFGDGTRLSIL.